This T cell receptor (beta chain) was sequenced during a study of CXCR3-negative and CXCR3-positive naive CD8 T cells. Study-level results: TRB CDR3s of CXCR3-positive naive cells were more hydrophobic than those of CXCR3-negative naive cells.

A CD45RO-CCR7+CD27+CD95- profile was what naive CD8+ T cells displayed. Germline CDR1 SGHKS, CDR2 YYEKEE (reference sequence). This CDR3 comprises 14 residues. Comment on this clonotype: Its antigen is not known.

The method, 5' RACE with UMI labels, was used to prepare the TRB cDNA libraries. TCRdb re-analyzed the 5' RACE reads; it lists each CDR3 protein once, without DNA. The table counts approximately 96,000 distinct CDR3 sequences; about 1% lies in the top ten. What was sequenced was naive CXCR3+ CD8+ T cells from blood. As for subset: CD45RO-CCR7+CD27+CD95- naive CD8+ T cells expressing CXCR3 (TNR3+). The TCR sequence derives from a human donor in good health. Some clones in this sample may be carry-over from other donors' samples. V is TRBV5-5 and J is TRBJ1-1. The CDR3: CASSFSPGGTEAFF. The variable domain in full, with the rest retrieved from reference TRBV5-5 and TRBJ1-1, is DAGVTQSPTHLIKTRGQQVTLRCSPISGHKSVSWYQQVLGQGPQFIFQYYEKEERGRGNFPDRFSARQFPNYSSELNVNALLLGDSALYLCASSFSPGGTEAFFGQGTRLTVV.